A selection of T cell receptor beta chains follows, all from one sample in a study of blood T cell repertoires in COVID-19. The data were produced by immunoSEQ multiplex PCR, yet TCRdb's version contains in-frame clones alone and is incomplete. The sample contains about 430,000 clones, 70% to 90% of which appear only once. The material sequenced was PBMCs or T cells enriched from blood (not recorded which). These receptor sequences come from a woman under 30 who had been exposed to COVID-19. Each CDR3 is given with its conserved first and last residue. The D gene is left open where the match is weak. Clone size is not always given. Where it is, it says once, few, many or a class for expanded clones.

>TRBJ2-7|TRBV3-1/TRBV3-2|NA|NA
CASSLQESGSYEQYF
TGTGCCAGCAGCCTCCAAGAGAGTGGCTCCTACGAGCAGTACTTC
>TRBJ2-7|TRBV18|TRBD1|NA
CASSPGTESSYEQYF
TGTGCCAGCTCGCCCGGGACAGAGAGCTCCTACGAGCAGTACTTC
>TRBJ1-1|TRBV12-5|NA|once
CASGLGRNTEAFF
TGTGCTAGTGGTTTGGGCAGGAACACTGAAGCTTTCTTT
>TRBJ2-1|TRBV5-6|TRBD2|NA
CASSFGLAGPAYNEQFF
TGTGCCAGCAGCTTCGGACTAGCGGGACCCGCCTACAATGAGCAGTTCTTC
>TRBJ2-7|TRBV7-9|NA|NA
CASSSGGVDEQYF
TGTGCCAGCAGCTCCGGTGGAGTTGACGAGCAGTACTTC
>TRBJ1-2|TRBV27|TRBD1|NA
CASSLSGQGSYGYTF
TGTGCCAGCAGTTTATCGGGACAGGGAAGCTATGGCTACACCTTC
>TRBJ2-7|TRBV24-1|NA|once
CATRGGENYEQYF
TGTGCCACCAGAGGGGGGGAGAACTACGAGCAGTACTTC
>TRBJ2-1|TRBV9|NA|NA
CASSSRSVREFEQFF
TGTGCCAGCAGCTCCCGTTCGGTGCGGGAATTTGAGCAGTTCTTC
>TRBJ2-7|TRBV19|TRBD1|NA
CARRAQGASYEQYF
TGTGCCAGACGGGCTCAGGGGGCCTCCTACGAGCAGTACTTC
>TRBJ2-7|TRBV24-1|TRBD1|NA
CATGGGQVRGQYF
TGTGCCACCGGGGGTGGACAGGTACGAGGGCAGTACTTC
>TRBJ2-7|TRBV3-1/TRBV3-2|NA|NA
CASSVHRSRTIYEQYF
TGTGCCAGCAGCGTACACAGGTCTCGTACTATCTACGAGCAGTACTTC
>TRBJ1-3|TRBV28|NA|NA
CASSLDQESTDTIYF
TGTGCCAGCAGTTTAGATCAGGAATCCACGGACACCATATATTTT
>TRBJ1-1|TRBV7-6|TRBD1|NA
CASSSDRGFGTEAFF
TGTGCCAGCAGCTCGGACAGGGGGTTTGGTACTGAAGCTTTCTTT
>TRBJ1-1|TRBV5-1|NA|NA
CASSSGPGKSTEAFF
TGCGCCAGCAGCTCCGGCCCGGGGAAGAGCACTGAAGCTTTCTTT
>TRBJ1-1|TRBV5-8|NA|NA
CAVQENTEAFF
TGTGCCGTGCAGGAGAACACTGAAGCTTTCTTT
>TRBJ2-1|TRBV4-1|TRBD1|NA
CASSQVTGTGKAYNEQFF
TGCGCCAGCAGCCAGGTCACCGGGACAGGGAAGGCCTACAATGAGCAGTTCTTC
>TRBJ2-7|TRBV11-3|TRBD2|NA
CASSLESSGRPSYEQYF
TGTGCCAGCAGCTTAGAATCGAGCGGGAGGCCCTCCTACGAGCAGTACTTC
>TRBJ2-1|TRBV18|NA|NA
CASSPLGGSYNEQFF
TGTGCCAGCTCACCACTCGGGGGATCCTACAATGAGCAGTTCTTC
>TRBJ1-1|TRBV7-9|TRBD1|NA
CASSNLDRGDTEAFF
TGTGCCAGCAGCAACCTCGACAGGGGTGACACTGAAGCTTTCTTT
>TRBJ1-5|TRBV25-1|NA|NA
CASSEVNGTYQPQHF
TGTGCCAGCAGTGAGGTTAACGGGACTTATCAGCCCCAGCATTTT
>TRBJ2-1|TRBV24-1|TRBD2|NA
CATSDPTSGSYNEQFF
TGTGCCACCAGTGATCCTACTAGCGGGAGTTACAATGAGCAGTTCTTC
>TRBJ2-1|TRBV7-6|TRBD2|NA
CASRLLAGEYNEQFF
TGTGCCAGCAGGTTACTAGCGGGAGAATACAATGAGCAGTTCTTC
>TRBJ1-1|TRBV6-6|NA|once
CASSYSIQNTEAFF
TGTGCCAGCAGTTACTCGATACAGAACACTGAAGCTTTCTTT
>TRBJ1-6|TRBV6-5|TRBD1|NA
CASSYEGRGNSPLHF
TGTGCCAGCAGTTACGAGGGCAGGGGGAATTCACCCCTCCACTTT
>TRBJ2-7|TRBV3-1/TRBV3-2|NA|NA
CASSQGQFYEQYF
TGTGCCAGCAGCCAAGGACAGTTTTACGAGCAGTACTTC
>TRBJ1-4|TRBV28|NA|NA
CASSSPGDPATNEKLFF
TGTGCCAGCAGTTCCCCAGGGGATCCCGCAACTAATGAAAAACTGTTTTTT
>TRBJ1-4|TRBV7-2|TRBD1|NA
CASSLGPSAGGREKLFF
TGTGCCAGCAGCTTAGGACCGTCGGCAGGGGGCAGGGAAAAACTGTTTTTT
>TRBJ1-1|TRBV29-1|TRBD1|NA
CSPRDRGESTEAFF
TGCAGCCCTAGGGACAGGGGCGAATCCACTGAAGCTTTCTTT
>TRBJ2-7|TRBV18|NA|NA
CASSPREGGEQYF
TGTGCCAGCTCACCACGGGAAGGGGGTGAGCAGTACTTC
>TRBJ2-7|TRBV28|NA|NA
CASSLVGQVLSYEQYF
TGTGCCAGCAGCTTGGTGGGGCAGGTTCTGTCCTACGAGCAGTACTTC
>TRBJ1-4|TRBV27|NA|NA
CASSLSRQEGEKLFF
TGTGCCAGCAGTTTATCTAGGCAGGAGGGTGAAAAACTGTTTTTT
>TRBJ2-4|TRBV10-1|TRBD2|few
CASSESPSGVKNIQYF
TGCGCCAGCAGTGAGTCCCCTAGCGGGGTGAAAAACATTCAGTACTTC
>TRBJ1-2|TRBV29-1|TRBD1|NA
CSVAGQGHGYTF
TGCAGCGTTGCGGGACAGGGGCATGGCTACACCTTC
>TRBJ2-7|TRBV20-1|NA|NA
CSASPASSYEQYF
TGCAGTGCCAGTCCCGCGAGCTCCTACGAGCAGTACTTC
>TRBJ2-1|TRBV10-3|TRBD2|few
CAISLTSGVSNEQFF
TGTGCCATCAGTTTGACTAGCGGGGTTAGCAATGAGCAGTTCTTC
>TRBJ1-5|TRBV6-1|NA|few
CASSEPTQGLIGQYSNQPQHF
TGTGCCAGCAGTGAACCTACTCAGGGACTAATAGGCCAGTATAGCAATCAGCCCCAGCATTTT
>TRBJ2-3|TRBV19|TRBD1|NA
CASGQGLTDTQYF
TGTGCCAGCGGACAGGGGTTGACAGATACGCAGTATTTT
>TRBJ2-7|TRBV7-2|TRBD1|once
CASRRDRGYYEQYF
TGTGCCAGCAGGCGGGACAGGGGGTACTACGAGCAGTACTTC
>TRBJ2-7|TRBV18|NA|NA
CASSLQLASEQYF
TGTGCCAGCTCACTCCAACTAGCTAGCGAGCAGTACTTC
>TRBJ2-5|TRBV19|NA|NA
CASSPQGGRETQYF
TGTGCCAGTAGCCCCCAGGGAGGACGAGAGACCCAGTACTTC
>TRBJ1-1|TRBV14|NA|NA
CASSAGDLRAFF
TGTGCCAGCAGCGCAGGGGATCTTAGAGCTTTCTTT
>TRBJ2-7|TRBV14|TRBD1|NA
CASSQVGDRVYEQYF
TGTGCCAGCAGCCAAGTGGGGGACAGGGTCTACGAGCAGTACTTC
>TRBJ2-1|TRBV18|TRBD2|NA
CASSPSGLAGGSNEQFF
TGTGCCAGCTCACCCTCTGGACTAGCGGGGGGCTCCAATGAGCAGTTCTTC
>TRBJ1-1|TRBV11-2|NA|once
CASSLMYGAGLNTEAFF
TGTGCCAGCAGCTTAATGTATGGCGCGGGGCTGAACACTGAAGCTTTCTTT
>TRBJ2-7|TRBV5-3|TRBD1|few
CARRSSGTGSRVTYEQYF
TGTGCCAGAAGGTCCTCCGGGACAGGGTCTAGAGTGACCTACGAGCAGTACTTC
>TRBJ2-3|TRBV11-2|NA|NA
CASSLARASTDTQYF
TGTGCCAGCAGCTTAGCCAGGGCTAGCACAGATACGCAGTATTTT
>TRBJ1-4|TRBV6-1|NA|NA
CASSEAVNEKLFF
TGTGCCAGCAGTGAAGCCGTTAATGAAAAACTGTTTTTT
>TRBJ1-6|TRBV14|TRBD1|NA
CASSLRQGSSPLHF
TGTGCCAGCAGCCTGCGACAGGGTAGTTCACCCCTCCACTTT
>TRBJ2-2|TRBV3-1/TRBV3-2|TRBD1|NA
CASSQRDRGATGELFF
TGTGCCAGCAGCCAACGGGACAGGGGTGCCACCGGGGAGCTGTTTTTT
>TRBJ2-2|TRBV10-3|TRBD1|NA
CAISEGQGANTGELFF
TGTGCCATCAGTGAGGGACAGGGGGCGAACACCGGGGAGCTGTTTTTT
>TRBJ2-2|TRBV19|TRBD2|NA
CASSGSSGAPNTGELFF
TGTGCCAGTAGTGGGTCTAGCGGGGCCCCGAACACCGGGGAGCTGTTTTTT
>TRBJ2-7|TRBV19|TRBD1|few
CASTPKRSRGSDKYEQYF
TGTGCCAGTACCCCCAAGAGAAGCAGGGGGTCCGATAAATACGAGCAGTACTTC
>TRBJ2-1|TRBV5-1|NA|once
CASSRIGGDSYNEQFF
TGCGCCAGCAGCCGTATTGGAGGAGACTCCTACAATGAGCAGTTCTTC
>TRBJ2-2|TRBV5-1|TRBD1|NA
CASDPGGAYTGELFF
TGCGCCAGCGATCCAGGGGGCGCTTACACCGGGGAGCTGTTTTTT
>TRBJ1-1|TRBV19|TRBD1|few
CASSTNRGENTEAFF
TGTGCCAGTAGTACGAACAGGGGAGAGAACACTGAAGCTTTCTTT
>TRBJ1-6|TRBV27|TRBD1|once
CASSLIGTGGAGGNSPLHF
TGTGCCAGCAGTTTAATTGGGACAGGGGGCGCAGGAGGGAATTCACCCCTCCACTTT
>TRBJ2-1|TRBV5-1|NA|NA
CASSLLGDNEQFF
TGCGCCAGCAGCTTGCTAGGGGACAATGAGCAGTTCTTC
>TRBJ1-2|TRBV27|TRBD1|NA
CASSPQRQGSQGYTF
TGTGCCAGCAGTCCCCAGCGACAGGGCTCGCAAGGCTACACCTTC
>TRBJ2-7|TRBV4-1|NA|NA
CASSQEMSPGSYEQYF
TGCGCCAGCAGCCAAGAAATGAGCCCGGGTAGCTACGAGCAGTACTTC